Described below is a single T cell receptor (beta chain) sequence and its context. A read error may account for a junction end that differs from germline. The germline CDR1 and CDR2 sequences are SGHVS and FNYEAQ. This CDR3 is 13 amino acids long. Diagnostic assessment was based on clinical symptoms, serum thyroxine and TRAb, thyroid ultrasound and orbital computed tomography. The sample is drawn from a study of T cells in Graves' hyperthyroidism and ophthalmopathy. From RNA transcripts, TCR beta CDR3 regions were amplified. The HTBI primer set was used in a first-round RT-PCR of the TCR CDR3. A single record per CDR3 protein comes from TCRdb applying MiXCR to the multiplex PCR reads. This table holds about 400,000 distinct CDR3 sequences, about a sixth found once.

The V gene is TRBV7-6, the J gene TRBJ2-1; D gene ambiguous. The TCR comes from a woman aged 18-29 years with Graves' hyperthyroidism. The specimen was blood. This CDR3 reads CASSLATGYEQSF. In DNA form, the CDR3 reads TGTGCCAGCAGCTTAGCGACCGGTTATGAGCAGTCCTTC.